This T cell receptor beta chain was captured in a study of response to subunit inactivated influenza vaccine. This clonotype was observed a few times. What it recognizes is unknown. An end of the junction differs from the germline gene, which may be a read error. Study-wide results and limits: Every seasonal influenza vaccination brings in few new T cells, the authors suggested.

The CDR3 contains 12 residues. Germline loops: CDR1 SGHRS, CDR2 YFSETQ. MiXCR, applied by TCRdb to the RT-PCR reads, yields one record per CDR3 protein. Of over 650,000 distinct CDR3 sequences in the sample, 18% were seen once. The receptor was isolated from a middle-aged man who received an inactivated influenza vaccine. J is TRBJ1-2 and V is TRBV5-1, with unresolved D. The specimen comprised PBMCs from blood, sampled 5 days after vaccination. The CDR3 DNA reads TGCGCCAGCAGCTTGGCGGGTTACGGCTGCACCTTC. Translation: CASSLAGYGCTF.